These T cell receptor beta chains were read from a single sample in a study of shared T cell receptors in the human thymus. Clones were sequenced by immunoSEQ multiplex PCR, and TCRdb holds only the in-frame ones, with some missing. The data contain roughly 660,000 clones, approximately 87% of them singletons. The data also belong to a second study, concerning human thymus T cells.

Source material: thymocytes. Source of these receptors: a boy less than two years old with a congenital heart defect. The CDR3 runs from the conserved cysteine through the conserved F or W. Each record gives: V gene, CDR3 length, J gene, D gene, clone size, CDR3 protein, CDR3 DNA. D genes are given only for firm matches. Not every row has a clone size; where given, it reads once, few, many or a size class.

>TRBV7-9|13|TRBJ2-2|.|.
CASSHQGTGELFF
TGTGCCAGCAGCCACCAGGGGACCGGGGAGCTGTTTTTT
>TRBV12-5|14|TRBJ2-1|.|.
CASGLVHLSHYQFF
TGTGCTAGTGGTTTGGTACACTTGAGCCACTACCAGTTCTTC
>TRBV4-3|17|TRBJ2-1|TRBD2|.
CASSLDSAGGPRNEQFF
TGCGCCAGCAGCCTAGACAGTGCGGGAGGGCCGAGGAATGAGCAGTTCTTC
>TRBV4-3|13|TRBJ2-7|.|.
CASSRGTTYEQYF
TGCGCCAGCAGCCGTGGGACAACTTACGAGCAGTACTTC
>TRBV5-5|13|TRBJ2-4|TRBD1|.
CASSETGMDIQYF
TGTGCCAGCAGCGAGACAGGGATGGACATTCAGTACTTC
>TRBV11-2|19|TRBJ2-1|TRBD2|.
CASSQPLATSGDSYNEQFF
TGTGCCAGCAGCCAACCCTTGGCGACTAGCGGGGACTCCTACAATGAGCAGTTCTTC
>TRBV27|19|TRBJ2-7|TRBD2|.
CASSPKSGTSGVLGDEQYF
TGTGCCAGCAGTCCGAAGTCGGGGACTAGCGGGGTCCTCGGAGACGAGCAGTACTTC
>TRBV9|12|TRBJ2-7|.|.
CANPWTTYEQYF
TGTGCCAACCCGTGGACAACCTACGAGCAGTACTTC
>TRBV2|15|TRBJ2-1|TRBD1|few
CASSHRDRGSGEQFF
TGTGCCAGCAGTCACCGGGACAGGGGGTCGGGTGAGCAGTTCTTC
>TRBV10-2|14|TRBJ2-2|.|.
CASTQAGASGELFF
TGCGCCAGCACTCAAGCAGGGGCGTCCGGGGAGCTGTTTTTT
>TRBV6-6|14|TRBJ2-7|.|.
CASSYSARPGEQYF
TGTGCCAGCAGTTACTCGGCCAGACCGGGCGAGCAGTACTTC
>TRBV20-1|10|TRBJ2-1|.|.
CSTTYNEQFF
TGCAGTACTACTTACAATGAGCAGTTCTTC
>TRBV20-1|11|TRBJ1-3|.|.
CSASEGNTIYF
TGCAGCGCTAGCGAGGGAAACACCATATATTTT
>TRBV11-2|12|TRBJ1-6|.|.
CATRGYNSPLHF
TGTGCGACCAGGGGATATAATTCACCCCTCCACTTT